These T cell receptor beta chains were read from a single sample in a study. One entry per CDR3 protein results from TCRdb running MiXCR on the 5' RACE reads. The sample contains some 10,000 distinct CDR3 sequences, roughly 15% of which appear only once. Specimen: Tregs sorted from a lymph node. The source of these receptors is a female donor with breast cancer. Both conserved end residues are part of each CDR3. The D gene is left open where the match is weak. Clone size, where shown, is once, few, many, or a class for clones that have expanded.

clone_size,v_call,d_call,j_call,cdr3_aa,cdr3_nt
medium-sized,TRBV7-9,NA,TRBJ2-1,CASSPPRAASSYNEQFF,TGTGCCAGCAGCCCACCGAGGGCGGCTAGCTCCTACAATGAGCAGTTCTTC
NA,TRBV2,TRBD1,TRBJ1-2,CASRGDRGKYGYTF,TGTGCCAGCAGGGGTGACAGGGGAAAGTACGGCTACACCTTC
NA,TRBV12-3/TRBV12-4,TRBD1,TRBJ1-4,CASSTQGAEEKLFF,TGTGCCAGCAGTACCCAGGGGGCGGAAGAAAAACTGTTTTTT
many,TRBV7-9,TRBD1,TRBJ2-2,CASSPQGATGELFF,TGTGCCAGCAGCCCACAGGGGGCAACCGGGGAGCTGTTTTTT
medium-sized,TRBV6-6,NA,TRBJ1-2,CASSYSSTNYGYTF,TGTGCCAGCAGTTACTCTTCAACTAACTATGGCTACACCTTC
many,TRBV7-7,NA,TRBJ2-5,CASSMGNQETQYF,TGTGCCAGCAGTATGGGGAACCAAGAGACCCAGTACTTC
few,TRBV4-2,TRBD2,TRBJ2-7,CASSQDTTSFRGGGEQYF,TGTGCCAGCAGCCAAGATACCACCTCCTTCCGGGGGGGGGGCGAGCAGTACTTC
NA,TRBV6-1,NA,TRBJ1-1,CVSTFRGRGVVTEAFF,TGTGTCAGCACCTTCAGGGGCCGGGGAGTTGTCACTGAAGCTTTCTTT
NA,TRBV5-1,NA,TRBJ1-1,CASSLGGGESTEAFF,TGCGCCAGCAGCTTGGGAGGGGGGGAGAGCACTGAAGCTTTCTTT
many,TRBV5-1,NA,TRBJ2-5,CASRYGGRQETQYF,TGCGCCAGCCGGTACGGGGGACGTCAAGAGACCCAGTACTTC
NA,TRBV4-3,TRBD2,TRBJ2-7,CASSQEGSGTSYEQYF,TGTGCCAGCAGCCAAGAGGGGAGCGGGACCTCCTACGAGCAGTACTTC
NA,TRBV11-3,TRBD1,TRBJ2-7,CASSVEKGQGRYEQYF,TGTGCCAGCAGCGTAGAAAAGGGACAGGGGCGCTACGAGCAGTACTTC
few,TRBV4-1,NA,TRBJ2-7,CASSQTGGNPYEQYF,TGCGCCAGCAGCCAAACCGGGGGCAACCCCTACGAGCAGTACTTC
medium-sized,TRBV29-1,TRBD2,TRBJ2-7,CSVVSGIYEQYF,TGCAGCGTTGTTAGCGGGATCTACGAGCAGTACTTC
medium-sized,TRBV5-1,NA,TRBJ2-3,CASSSRWDTDTQYF,TGCGCCAGCAGCTCCCGGTGGGACACAGATACGCAGTATTTT
medium-sized,TRBV10-3,TRBD2,TRBJ2-1,CAITSTRLAGNNEQFF,TGTGCCATCACCTCCACGCGACTAGCGGGGAACAATGAGCAGTTCTTC
many,TRBV20-1,TRBD1,TRBJ2-2,CSARDRDTGELFF,TGCAGTGCCAGAGACAGGGACACCGGGGAGCTGTTTTTT
NA,TRBV27,NA,TRBJ2-7,CASSPTRQAEQYF,TGTGCCAGCAGTCCAACCCGACAGGCAGAGCAGTACTTC
medium-sized,TRBV7-9,NA,TRBJ1-2,CASSLVDSGYTF,TGTGCCAGCAGCTTAGTCGACAGCGGCTACACCTTC
many,TRBV5-1,TRBD2,TRBJ2-1,CASSYGTSGSYEQFF,TGCGCCAGCAGCTACGGGACTAGCGGGAGTTATGAGCAGTTCTTC
NA,TRBV5-4,NA,TRBJ2-2,CASSGGQTGEPFF,TGTGCCAGCAGCGGGGGGCAGACCGGGGAGCCGTTTTTT
medium-sized,TRBV27,NA,TRBJ1-4,CASSLFSNEKLFF,TGTGCCAGCAGTTTATTTTCCAATGAAAAACTGTTTTTT
few,TRBV5-1,NA,TRBJ2-3,CASSSTWNTDTQYF,TGCGCCAGCAGCTCGACCTGGAACACAGATACGCAGTATTTT
many,TRBV6-1,NA,TRBJ1-1,CASSDGTLLIMNTEAFF,TGTGCCAGCAGTGACGGGACACTCCTCATCATGAACACTGAAGCTTTCTTT
medium-sized,TRBV24-1,TRBD2,TRBJ2-3,CATSTWTSGSTDTQYF,TGTGCCACCAGTACCTGGACTAGCGGTAGCACAGATACGCAGTATTTT
many,TRBV18,TRBD1,TRBJ2-7,CASSEYRGRFLSYEQYF,TGTGCCAGCTCAGAATACAGGGGTCGCTTCCTCTCCTACGAGCAGTACTTC
NA,TRBV5-4,TRBD1,TRBJ2-3,CASSLRQGAADTQYF,TGTGCCAGCAGCTTGAGACAGGGGGCGGCAGATACGCAGTATTTT
many,TRBV24-1,TRBD2,TRBJ2-1,CATSVPSGSSYEQFF,TGTGCCACCAGTGTTCCTAGCGGGAGTAGCTATGAGCAGTTCTTC
NA,TRBV11-2,NA,TRBJ2-7,CASSLTSFEQYF,TGTGCCAGCAGCCTTACAAGTTTCGAGCAGTACTTC
many,TRBV4-3,NA,TRBJ2-7,CASSPSYEQYF,TGCGCCAGCAGCCCCTCCTACGAGCAGTACTTC
medium-sized,TRBV7-3,NA,TRBJ1-2,CASSSGPNYGYTF,TGTGCCAGCAGCTCGGGGCCGAACTATGGCTACACCTTC
many,TRBV5-1,NA,TRBJ1-2,CASSSRPGDGYTF,TGCGCCAGCAGCAGCCGACCAGGGGATGGCTACACCTTC
medium-sized,TRBV24-1,TRBD2,TRBJ2-1,CATSDPGLVREKQFF,TGTGCCACCAGTGACCCCGGACTAGTGAGGGAAAAGCAGTTCTTC